Following are 20 T cell receptor beta chains from one sample sequenced in a study of blood T cell repertoires in COVID-19. Sequenced by immunoSEQ multiplex PCR; TCRdb stores in-frame clones only, minus some. This table holds roughly 240,000 clones, roughly 87% found once. Specimen: PBMCs or T cells enriched from blood (not recorded which). Receptor source: a woman aged 25 to 45 with acute COVID-19.

The V and J genes are TRBV27 and TRBJ1-6; possible D gene TRBD1, 6 bases. CDR1 and CDR2 from the germline V gene are MNHEY and SMNVEV (reference sequence). The CDR3 is 18 residues long. Trimming removed 0 bases from V and 3 bases from J, with 15 bases in between. The CDR3 nucleotides read TGTGCCAGCAGTTTATCGGGGACACGGATCTTCTATAATTCACCCCTCCACTTT. It translates to CASSLSGTRIFYNSPLHF.

The chain uses TRBV19 and TRBJ1-5, with 7 nucleotides matching TRBD1. Germline assignment: CDR1 LNHDA and CDR2 SQIVND (reference sequence). The CDR3 has 15 amino acids. The J segment lost 3 bases and the V segment lost 3 bases, leaving 5 bases of the junction unmatched. As DNA, the CDR3 is TGTGCCAGTAGTATGGAACAGGGGAACAATCAGCCCCAGCATTTT. Its protein product is CASSMEQGNNQPQHF.

The count of this clone is one. V gene TRBV28 combines with J gene TRBJ2-7, with unresolved D. The length of the CDR3 is 13 residues. The germline V gene encodes CDR1 MDHEN and CDR2 SYDVKM. Trimming left V 2 bases short and J 6 bases short, with 11 bases between. The CDR3 DNA follows: TGTGCCAGCAGTTTAATTTCCAGTGGCGAGCAGTACTTC. It yields the protein CASSLISSGEQYF.

The V call is TRBV30, the J call TRBJ1-1, with unresolved D. CDR3 size: 12 residues. Trimming removed 5 bases at V and 2 bases at J, with 9 bases between. CDR1 GTSNPN and CDR2 SVGIG come from the germline V gene (reference sequence). CDR3: CAWGASNTEAFF. The CDR3 bases are TGTGCCTGGGGCGCGAGTAACACTGAAGCTTTCTTT. Full variable domain (outside the CDR3, taken from reference TRBV30 and TRBJ1-1): SQTIHQWPATLVQPVGSPLSLECTVEGTSNPNLYWYRQAAGRGLQLLFYSVGIGQISSEVPQNLSASRPQDRQFILSSKKLLLSDSGFYLCAWGASNTEAFFGQGTRLTVV.

This chain links TRBV6-5 with TRBJ2-7; 11 bases line up with TRBD2. The CDR3 loop spans 15 amino acids. V lost 5 bases and J lost 5; bases outside the gene matches: 8. The germline gives CDR1 MNHEY, CDR2 SVGAGI. CDR3 nucleotide sequence: TGTGCCAGCAGTCCAAGACTAGCGGGGATAGACGAGCAGTACTTC. Translating it yields CASSPRLAGIDEQYF.

CDR3 loop: CASRTQTGNYGYTF. The CDR3 bases are TGCGCCAGCCGCACGCAAACAGGCAACTATGGCTACACCTTC. This rearrangement joins TRBV5-1 to TRBJ1-2, with D perhaps matching TRBD1 (5 bases). Germline CDR1 reads SGHRS; CDR2 reads YFSETQ. This CDR3 contains 14 residues. Deletions cut 7 bases from V and 2 bases from J, with 15 bases between.

The rearrangement uses TRBV7-2 and TRBJ1-3; TRBD1 matches 8 bases. CDR1 and CDR2 (germline): SGHTA, FQGNSA. The CDR3 spans 16 residues. The V segment lost 3 bases and the J segment 3 bases; nucleotides outside the gene matches: 7. CDR3 in DNA: TGTGCCAGCAGCTTGGGACTGGACAGGGATGGAAACACCATATATTTT. Protein product: CASSLGLDRDGNTIYF.

J is TRBJ1-2 and V is TRBV19; weak D call: TRBD1 (6 bases). V was shortened by 7 bases and J by 1 base, with 19 bases between the two germline ends. CDR1 and CDR2 (germline): LNHDA, SQIVND (reference sequence). This CDR3 spans 16 amino acids. The CDR3 bases are TGTGCCAGTACCCCGGACAGCGGCCGCTTTAACTATGGCTACACCTTC. This translates into CASTPDSGRFNYGYTF.

The V gene is TRBV10-2, the J gene TRBJ1-1; D uncertain. Looked up from germline, CDR1 is WSHSY and CDR2 is SAAADI. CDR3 length: 12 residues. Trimming removed 6 bases at V and 0 bases at J, with 5 bases between. The CDR3 here is CASRSLNTEAFF. CDR3 nucleotides: TGCGCCAGCAGGAGCTTGAACACTGAAGCTTTCTTT.

This clone was seen a single time. The same CDR3 can be traced to other DNA sequences in this sample. The chain links TRBV19 to TRBJ1-5, with D perhaps matching TRBD1 (5 bases). The CDR3 covers 14 residues. The V end lost 5 bases, the J end lost 4 bases, and 12 bases lay between the germline ends. CDR1 and CDR2 (germline): LNHDA, SQIVND (reference sequence). The CDR3: CASSGQGGNQPQHF. DNA for the CDR3: TGTGCCAGTAGTGGTCAGGGTGGAAATCAGCCCCAGCATTTT.

This clone was detected only a few times. The chain joins TRBV11-2 to TRBJ2-7; 10 bases are a match to TRBD1. V lost 8 bases, J lost 6 bases, and 10 bases stayed unmatched. Germline CDR1 and CDR2: SGHAT and FQNNGV. There are 14 residues in the CDR3. The CDR3 here is CASGNRDRGGEQYF. CDR3 DNA sequence: TGTGCCAGCGGAAACCGGGACAGGGGAGGCGAGCAGTACTTC.

As for this clone: The sample carries other DNA sequences with the same CDR3. The V gene is TRBV19, the J gene TRBJ1-5; TRBD1 aligns across 7 bases. CDR3 size: 13 residues. The trim removed 3 bases at V and 5 bases at J, leaving 1 base unmatched. Germline V gene sequence: CDR1 LNHDA, CDR2 SQIVND (reference sequence). In DNA form, the CDR3 reads TGTGCCAGTAGTATTCAGGGGGATCAGCCCCAGCATTTT. As protein: CASSIQGDQPQHF.

This clone was recorded only once. DNA for the CDR3: TGCGCCAGCAGCCAAGGAGAAGCAGAGACCCAGTACTTC. It is translated as CASSQGEAETQYF. The chain couples TRBV4-1 to TRBJ2-5, with D uncertain. CDR1 is MGHRA and CDR2 is YSYEKL in the germline V gene. V was trimmed by 1 base and J by 4 bases, leaving 7 bases between them. This CDR3 has 13 residues.

The chain recombines TRBV3-1 (or the pseudogene TRBV3-2) with TRBJ2-5; TRBD1 aligns across 9 bases. The ends lost 5 bases at V and 0 bases at J; junction bases unmatched: 4. Germline CDR1 reads LGHDT; CDR2 reads YNNKEL (reference sequence). The CDR3 runs to 15 residues. CDR3 DNA: TGTGCCAGCAGCTCCGGGACAGGGAACCAAGAGACCCAGTACTTC. This encodes CASSSGTGNQETQYF.

This rearrangement joins TRBV7-6 to TRBJ1-3; unclear D gene. The CDR3 is 12 amino acids. Per germline, CDR1 SGHVS and CDR2 FNYEAQ. V shed 5 bases and J shed 4 bases, with 6 bases lying between them. Here the CDR3 DNA reads TGTGCCAGCAGCCCTCAGGGAAACACCATATATTTT. It specifies CASSPQGNTIYF.

This chain connects TRBV5-1 to TRBJ1-1, with 7 nucleotides matching TRBD1. The CDR3 length is 14 residues. J gave up 10 bases and V 3 bases, and 12 bases lay outside the gene matches. CDR1 is SGHRS, CDR2 YFSETQ, per germline. DNA for the CDR3: TGCGCCAGCAGCTCCCCTTCTCGACAGGGAGCAGCTTTCTTT. Residues: CASSSPSRQGAAFF.

This chain connects TRBV27 to TRBJ2-1, with D possibly matching TRBD2 (7 bases). This CDR3 has 17 residues. Looked up from germline, CDR1 is MNHEY and CDR2 is SMNVEV (reference sequence). Trimming took 5 bases from V and 1 from J, leaving 18 bases between them. The chain's CDR3 is CASSPLPGGFSYNEQFF. CDR3 bases: TGTGCCAGCAGTCCACTCCCGGGGGGCTTTTCCTACAATGAGCAGTTCTTC.

This clone has a single count. The chain combines TRBV5-6 with TRBJ2-1, with 10 bases fitting TRBD2. The germline CDR1 and CDR2 sequences are SGHDT and YYEEEE. The junction had 5 bases not matched to a gene; V was cut back by 2 bases and J by 6 bases. CDR3 size: 15 residues. The CDR3 bases are TGTGCCAGCAGCTTCCTAGCGGGGGACCCCAATGAGCAGTTCTTC. Translating gives CASSFLAGDPNEQFF.

This chain connects TRBV5-1 to TRBJ1-2; 9 bases agree with TRBD1. After removal of 1 base from V and 7 bases from J, the junction contained 17 bases not matched to a gene. Germline CDR1 reads SGHRS; CDR2 reads YFSETQ. The CDR3 runs to 18 residues. CDR3 protein: CASSLSLGDRERKFGYTF. CDR3 bases: TGCGCCAGCAGCTTGAGCCTTGGGGACAGGGAACGAAAATTTGGCTACACCTTC. The entire variable domain, with the rest obtained from reference TRBV5-1 and TRBJ1-2, is as follows: KAGVTQTPRYLIKTRGQQVTLSCSPISGHRSVSWYQQTPGQGLQFLFEYFSETQRNKGNFPGRFSGRQFSNSRSEMNVSTLELGDSALYLCASSLSLGDRERKFGYTFGSGTRLTVV.

V gene TRBV19 combines with J gene TRBJ1-1, with 8 bases matching TRBD1. CDR1 and CDR2 (germline): LNHDA, SQIVND (reference sequence). CDR3 length: 18 residues. The V segment lost 7 bases and the J segment 1 base; nucleotides outside the gene matches: 17. CDR3 in amino acids: CASNPGTGVFVSNTEAFF. Written as DNA, the CDR3 is TGTGCCAGTAACCCCGGGACAGGAGTTTTTGTATCGAACACTGAAGCTTTCTTT.